This T cell receptor beta chain was retrieved from a study of cytomegalovirus exposure and HLA in healthy donors. Whole-study findings and limits: Whilst most TCR sequences proved rare, a subset of public TCRs occurred across many donors. TCR beta sequences reportedly predicted most subjects' HLA-A and HLA-B alleles accurately. A likely sequencing artifact accounted for one observed cluster of highly shared sequence variants. In a later analysis, V- and J-gene trimming of beta chains associated with a DCLRE1C missense variant, replicated independently.

PCR was performed using 60 Vbeta and 13 Jbeta primers. Produced via immunoSEQ multiplex PCR; TCRdb's table is partial and in-frame only. This sample contains some 150,000 clones. The CDR3 has 16 residues. Germline V gene data show CDR1 as SGHRS and CDR2 as YFSETQ. V dropped 0 bases and J dropped 4; count of bases not matched to a gene: 5. With respect to this clone: Its antigen is unknown.

The V and J genes are TRBV5-1 and TRBJ2-1; 9 bases are shared with TRBD2. This TCR was sampled from a woman between 18 and 29 years old in good health and CMV-seronegative. The specimen was PBMCs. The DNA for the CDR3 is TGCGCCAGCAGCTTGGTCCCAGCGGGAGGATACAATGAGCAGTTCTTC. As protein: CASSLVPAGGYNEQFF.